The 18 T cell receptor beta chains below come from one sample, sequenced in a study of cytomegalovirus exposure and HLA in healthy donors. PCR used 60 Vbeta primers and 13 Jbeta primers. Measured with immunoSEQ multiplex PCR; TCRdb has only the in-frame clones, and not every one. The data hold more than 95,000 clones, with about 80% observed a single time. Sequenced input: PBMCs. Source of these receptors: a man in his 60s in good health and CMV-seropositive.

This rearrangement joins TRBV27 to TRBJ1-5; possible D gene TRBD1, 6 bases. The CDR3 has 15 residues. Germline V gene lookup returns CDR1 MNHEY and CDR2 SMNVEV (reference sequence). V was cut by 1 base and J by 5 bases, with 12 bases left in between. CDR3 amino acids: CASSLLGGGDQPQHF. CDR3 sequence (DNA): TGTGCCAGCAGTTTATTAGGGGGTGGTGATCAGCCCCAGCATTTT.

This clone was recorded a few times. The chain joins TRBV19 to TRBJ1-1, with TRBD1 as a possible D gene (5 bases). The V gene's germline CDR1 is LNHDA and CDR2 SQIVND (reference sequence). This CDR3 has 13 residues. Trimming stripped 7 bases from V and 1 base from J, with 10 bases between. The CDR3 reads CASTARENTEAFF. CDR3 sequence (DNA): TGTGCCAGTACCGCCAGGGAGAACACTGAAGCTTTCTTT.

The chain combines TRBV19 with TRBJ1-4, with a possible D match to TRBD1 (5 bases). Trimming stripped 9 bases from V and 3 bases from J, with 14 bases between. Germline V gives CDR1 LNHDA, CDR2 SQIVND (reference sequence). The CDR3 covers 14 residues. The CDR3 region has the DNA TGTGCCAGCACGACCTGGGGGGCTAATGAAAAACTGTTTTTT. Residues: CASTTWGANEKLFF.

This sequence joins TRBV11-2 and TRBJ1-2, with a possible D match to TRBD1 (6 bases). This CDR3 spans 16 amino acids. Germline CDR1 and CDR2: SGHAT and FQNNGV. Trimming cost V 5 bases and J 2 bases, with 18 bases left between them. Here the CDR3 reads CASSPLSRGKNYGYTF. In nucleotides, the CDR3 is TGTGCCAGCAGCCCCCTGAGTAGGGGGAAGAACTATGGCTACACCTTC.

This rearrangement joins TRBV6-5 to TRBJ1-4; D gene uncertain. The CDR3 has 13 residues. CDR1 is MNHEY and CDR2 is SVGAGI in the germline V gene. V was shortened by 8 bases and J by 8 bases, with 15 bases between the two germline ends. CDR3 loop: CASSLGVREKLFF. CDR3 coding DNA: TGTGCCAGCTCCCTGGGAGTTAGGGAAAAACTGTTTTTT.

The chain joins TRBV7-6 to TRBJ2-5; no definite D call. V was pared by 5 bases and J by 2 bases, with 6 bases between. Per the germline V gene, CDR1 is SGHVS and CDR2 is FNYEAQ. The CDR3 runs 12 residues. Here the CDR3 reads CASSVQQETQYF. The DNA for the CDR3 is TGTGCCAGCAGCGTGCAGCAAGAGACCCAGTACTTC.

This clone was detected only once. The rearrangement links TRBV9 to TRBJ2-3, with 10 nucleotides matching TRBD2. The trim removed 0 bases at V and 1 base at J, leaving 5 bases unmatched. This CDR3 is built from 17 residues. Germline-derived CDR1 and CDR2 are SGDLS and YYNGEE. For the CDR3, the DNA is TGTGCCAGCAGCGTAGTACCGGGGACTAGCGGCACAGATACGCAGTATTTT. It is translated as CASSVVPGTSGTDTQYF.

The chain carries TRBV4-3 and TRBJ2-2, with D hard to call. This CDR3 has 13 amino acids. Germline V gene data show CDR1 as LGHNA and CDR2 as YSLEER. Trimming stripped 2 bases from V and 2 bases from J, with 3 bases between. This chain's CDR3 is CASSQSNTGELFF. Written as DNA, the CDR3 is TGCGCCAGCAGCCAATCAAACACCGGGGAGCTGTTTTTT.

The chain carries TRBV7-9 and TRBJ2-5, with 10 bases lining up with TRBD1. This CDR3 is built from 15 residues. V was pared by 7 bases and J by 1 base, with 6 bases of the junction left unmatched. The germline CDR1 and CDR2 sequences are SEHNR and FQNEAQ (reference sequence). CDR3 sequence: CASTQDRGFQETQYF. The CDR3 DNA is TGTGCCAGCACCCAGGACAGGGGGTTCCAAGAGACCCAGTACTTC. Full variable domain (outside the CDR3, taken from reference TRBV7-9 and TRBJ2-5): DTGVSQNPRHKITKRGQNVTFRCDPISEHNRLYWYRQTLGQGPEFLTYFQNEAQLEKSRLLSDRFSAERPKGSFSTLEIQRTEQGDSAMYLCASTQDRGFQETQYFGPGTRLLVL.

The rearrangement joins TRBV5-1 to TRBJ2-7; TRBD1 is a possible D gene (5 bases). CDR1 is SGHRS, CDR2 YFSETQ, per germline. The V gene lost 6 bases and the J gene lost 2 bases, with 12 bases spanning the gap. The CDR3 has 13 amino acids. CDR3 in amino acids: CASTFDSTYEQYF. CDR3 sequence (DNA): TGCGCCAGCACCTTCGACAGCACCTACGAGCAGTACTTC.

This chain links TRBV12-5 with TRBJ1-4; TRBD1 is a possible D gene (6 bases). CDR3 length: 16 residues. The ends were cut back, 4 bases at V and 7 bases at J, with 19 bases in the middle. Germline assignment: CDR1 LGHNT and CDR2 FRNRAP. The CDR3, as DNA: TGTGCTAGTGGTTCCCACAGGTCGGGCAGGGGTGAAAAACTGTTTTTT. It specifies CASGSHRSGRGEKLFF.

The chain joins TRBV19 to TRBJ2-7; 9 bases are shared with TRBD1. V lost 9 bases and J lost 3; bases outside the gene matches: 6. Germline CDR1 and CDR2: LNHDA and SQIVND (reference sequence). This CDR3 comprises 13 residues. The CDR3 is CASRQGGDYEQYF. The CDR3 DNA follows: TGTGCCAGCAGACAGGGGGGAGACTACGAGCAGTACTTC.

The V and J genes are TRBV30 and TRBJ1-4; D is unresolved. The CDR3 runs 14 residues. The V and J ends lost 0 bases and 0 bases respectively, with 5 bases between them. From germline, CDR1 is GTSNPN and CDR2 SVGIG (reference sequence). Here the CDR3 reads CAWSVQSTNEKLFF. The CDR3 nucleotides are TGTGCCTGGAGTGTACAATCAACTAATGAAAAACTGTTTTTT.

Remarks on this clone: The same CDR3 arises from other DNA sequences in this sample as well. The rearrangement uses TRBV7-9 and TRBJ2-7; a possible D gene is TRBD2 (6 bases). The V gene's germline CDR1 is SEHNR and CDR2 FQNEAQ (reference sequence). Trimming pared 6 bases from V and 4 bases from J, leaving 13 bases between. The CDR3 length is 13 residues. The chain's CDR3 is CASSSAGTYEQYF. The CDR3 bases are TGTGCCAGCAGTAGCGCTGGGACTTACGAGCAGTACTTC.

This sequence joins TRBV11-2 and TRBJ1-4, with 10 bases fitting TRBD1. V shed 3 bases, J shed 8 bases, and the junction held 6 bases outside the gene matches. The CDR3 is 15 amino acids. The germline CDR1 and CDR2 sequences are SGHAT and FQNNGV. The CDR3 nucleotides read TGTGCCAGCAGCTTGACCGGGACAGGGGTAGAAAAACTGTTTTTT. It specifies CASSLTGTGVEKLFF.

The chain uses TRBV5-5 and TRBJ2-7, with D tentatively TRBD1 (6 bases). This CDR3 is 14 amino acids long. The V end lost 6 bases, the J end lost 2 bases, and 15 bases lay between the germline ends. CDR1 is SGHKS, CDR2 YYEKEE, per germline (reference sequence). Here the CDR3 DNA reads TGTGCCAGCACCGACTGGACAGCCCCCTACGAGCAGTACTTC. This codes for CASTDWTAPYEQYF. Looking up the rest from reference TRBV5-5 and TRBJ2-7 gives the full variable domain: DAGVTQSPTHLIKTRGQQVTLRCSPISGHKSVSWYQQVLGQGPQFIFQYYEKEERGRGNFPDRFSARQFPNYSSELNVNALLLGDSALYLCASTDWTAPYEQYFGPGTRLTVT.

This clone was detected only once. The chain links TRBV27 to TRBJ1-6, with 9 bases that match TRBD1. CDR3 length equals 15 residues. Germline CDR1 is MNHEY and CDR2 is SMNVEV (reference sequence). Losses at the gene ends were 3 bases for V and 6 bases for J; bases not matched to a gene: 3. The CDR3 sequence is CASSFSDRGNSPLHF. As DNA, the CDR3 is TGTGCCAGCAGTTTCTCGGACAGGGGTAATTCACCCCTCCACTTT.

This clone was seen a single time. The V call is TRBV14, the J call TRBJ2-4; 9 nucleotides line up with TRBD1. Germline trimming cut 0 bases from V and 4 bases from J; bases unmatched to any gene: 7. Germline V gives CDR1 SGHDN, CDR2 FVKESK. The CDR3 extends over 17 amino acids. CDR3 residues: CASSQDLTGGRKNIQYF. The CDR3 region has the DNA TGTGCCAGCAGCCAAGATTTAACAGGGGGCCGAAAAAACATTCAGTACTTC.